The clone carrying this T cell receptor beta chain was seen a handful of times. Its target is unknown. With 60 Vbeta and 13 Jbeta primers, the PCR was carried out. Assay used: immunoSEQ multiplex PCR; TCRdb lists only in-frame clones, some missing. The sample has 140,000 or so clones, over 60% seen once. The V end lost 5 bases, the J end lost 5 bases, and 12 bases lay between the germline ends. The CDR3 extends over 13 amino acids. CDR1 LNHDA and CDR2 SQIVND come from the germline V gene (reference sequence). The sample comes from a study of cytomegalovirus exposure and HLA in healthy donors. Study at large: One earlier analysis, a look at around 180 million T cells, found some 120 million unique TCR beta sequences.

Notes on the study in general: Later analysis identified around 15,000 TCR beta sequences associated with HLA alleles, using a false discovery rate threshold of 0.05.

Those who donated were healthy bone marrow donors. The specimen sequenced was PBMCs. The clonotype comes from a woman aged 60-75 years in good health and CMV-seronegative. The chain employs TRBV19 and TRBJ2-5, with a weak D call TRBD1 (5 bases). The CDR3 loop is CASSLGPKETQYF. In DNA, the CDR3 is TGTGCCAGTAGTCTGGGGCCGAAGGAGACCCAGTACTTC.